This TCR beta chain is drawn from a study of cytomegalovirus exposure and HLA in healthy donors. Here immunoSEQ multiplex PCR was the method, and the copy in TCRdb shows in-frame clones only, minus some. The table records 100,000 to 150,000 clones, 89% of them present only once. This CDR3 has 15 residues. Germline V gene sequence: CDR1 WNHNN, CDR2 SYGVQD (reference sequence). The ends lost 5 bases at V and 3 bases at J; junction bases unmatched: 6. The receptor's source is a woman under 30 in good health and CMV-seronegative. This sequence joins TRBV10-1 and TRBJ2-5, with 10 positions matching TRBD1. The sample taken for sequencing was PBMCs. In DNA form, the CDR3 reads TGCGCCAGCAGTTCCTCCGGGACAGGGGAAGAGACCCAGTACTTC. It specifies CASSSSGTGEETQYF.